This note documents a single TCR beta chain sequence. Antigen specificity is unknown. Preparation of the TCRbeta library was carried out with unique molecular identifiers. TCRdb reanalysed the PCR reads using MiXCR and keeps one entry per CDR3 protein. Of about 90,000 distinct CDR3 sequences in the sample, about a sixth were seen once. The entry originates in a study of T-cell reconstitution after alpha-beta-depleted transplantation in children. Study observations and caveats: Where some patients showed high TCRbeta diversity at day 60, it came from recipient T cells and thymic progenitors that had survived. Reportedly, roughly two months post-transplant, alpha-beta T cells arose from several hundred expanded graft clones.

CDR1 is DFQATT, CDR2 SNEGSKA, per germline (reference sequence). The CDR3 has 15 amino acids. Trimming took 4 bases from V and 0 from J, leaving 10 bases between them. The sequenced sample was PBMCs, mostly from graft donor cells, obtained 180 days after TCRalphabeta/CD19-depleted stem cell transplant. The sequence was obtained from a male patient between 2 and 15 years old who had a stem cell transplant for acute lymphoblastic leukemia, so the T cells may come from the graft donor. The chain recombines TRBV20-1 with TRBJ2-6, with D uncertain. The CDR3 protein is CSATQVNSGANVLTF. The CDR3 coding sequence is TGCAGTGCTACCCAGGTAAACTCTGGGGCCAACGTCCTGACTTTC.